This T cell receptor beta chain was recorded in a study of PD-1 blockade in classical Hodgkin lymphoma. General observations from the study: A significant rise in TCR diversity by C4D1 was seen for CD4+ but not CD8+ cells.

V dropped 0 bases and J dropped 7 bases, with 8 bases sitting between them. The V gene's germline CDR1 is SGDLS and CDR2 YYNGEE. The CDR3 extends over 14 amino acids. Described time point: cycle 4 day 1 (C4D1), after more than 5 weeks of nivolumab. Each patient's relapse followed autologous stem cell transplantation, and brentuximab vedotin exposure varied. Only in-frame clones appear in the TCRdb table, and some are missing; sequencing was by immunoSEQ multiplex PCR. The sample holds 10,000 or so clones, about 87% seen once. Regarding this clone: Its specificity is unknown.

The starting material was peripheral blood mononuclear cells (PBMCs), obtained before the fourth cycle of nivolumab. The receptor comes from a human donor with classical Hodgkin lymphoma. The V call is TRBV9, the J call TRBJ1-6; D not certain. The CDR3: CASSVDGENSPLHF. CDR3 coding DNA: TGTGCCAGCAGCGTAGACGGGGAAAATTCACCCCTCCACTTT.